Included here is one T cell receptor beta chain sequence, with context. Germline values: CDR1 SGHAT, CDR2 FQNNGV. The CDR3 is made up of 16 amino acids. Trimming removed 0 bases from V and 5 bases from J; junction bases left unmatched: 9. The record originates from a study of blood T cell repertoires in COVID-19. About the study: PBMCs, B-cell-depleted T cells, or T cells were the source of the cDNA or gDNA that made up the material.

Original handling: Reference gene primers were amplified, and this amplification served to estimate nucleated cell counts. The data were produced by immunoSEQ multiplex PCR, yet TCRdb's version contains in-frame clones alone and is incomplete. Clonal size and the V and J genes are those of that table, whereas D and trimming came from the DNA. The sample records some 76,000 clones, roughly 84% being singletons. The clonotype comes from a woman aged 18-30 years with acute or convalescent COVID-19. Specimen: peripheral blood. The chain is built from TRBV11-2 and TRBJ1-2; TRBD1 matches 7 bases. This CDR3 reads CASSLDPGRGQYGYTF. Here the CDR3 DNA reads TGTGCCAGCAGCTTAGATCCCGGCAGGGGACAGTATGGCTACACCTTC.